This T cell receptor (beta chain) was identified during a study of T-cell reconstitution after alpha-beta-depleted transplantation in children. This clonotype was counted at least ten times. V was clipped by 6 bases and J by 5 bases, with 20 bases between them. The CDR3 has 15 amino acids. From germline, CDR1 is SQVTM and CDR2 ANQGSEA. The TCRbeta library incorporated unique molecular identifiers. TCRdb passed the PCR reads through MiXCR, listing each CDR3 protein once. The table records 100,000 or so distinct CDR3 sequences, roughly 6% of them present only once. Sequenced material: PBMCs, mostly from graft donor cells, taken 60 days after TCRalphabeta/CD19-depleted stem cell transplant. This chain uses TRBV29-1 with TRBJ1-5; TRBD1 is a possible D gene (5 bases). The origin of this receptor is a female patient aged 2-15 years who had a stem cell transplant for Fanconi anemia, so the T cells may come from the graft donor. The CDR3 bases are TGCAGCGTCCTAACCGGGACGGAAGACCATCAGCCCCAGCATTTT. Amino acids: CSVLTGTEDHQPQHF.